The 3 T cell receptor beta chains listed next were all sequenced from one sample in a study of follicular helper T cells after annual influenza vaccination. Using immunoSEQ multiplex PCR, the repertoire was profiled, and TCRdb retains in-frame clones only, with some absent. This sample yields around 25,000 clones, of which 65% to 85% are seen a single time; approximately 1.2% belongs to the top ten. Stated time point: 2014-2015 season, pre-vaccination. The sample here was CXCR5+ CD38- circulating T follicular helper cells from blood, taken on the day of influenza vaccination. Subset described: circulating Tfh, non-naive CD4+CXCR5+PD-1+ (ICOS+CD38+ or ICOS-CD38-). The source is an adult who received the influenza vaccine.

The CDR3 DNA sequence: TGTGCCAGCAGGGCGGGGGGGGCAAGCACTGGGGCCAACGTCCTGACTTTC. Translated: CASRAGGASTGANVLTF. This chain connects TRBV11-2 to TRBJ2-6, with 9 bases identical to TRBD2. Losses at the gene ends were 6 bases for V and 2 bases for J; bases not matched to a gene: 8. Per the germline V gene, CDR1 is SGHAT and CDR2 is FQNNGV. This CDR3 is built from 17 residues.

The table lists this clone with a count of one. The chain recombines TRBV7-8 with TRBJ1-4; the match to TRBD1 covers 7 bases. After removal of 1 base from V and 8 bases from J, the junction contained 1 base not matched to a gene. CDR1 SGHVS and CDR2 FQNEAQ come from the germline V gene. CDR3 length: 13 amino acids. The CDR3 nucleotides read TGTGCCAGCAGCTTAGGACAGGGAGAAAAACTGTTTTTT. Its translation is CASSLGQGEKLFF.

This clone was recorded once. The V call is TRBV7-8, the J call TRBJ1-1; D unresolved. Trimming stripped 3 bases from V and 2 bases from J, with 10 bases between. The germline gives CDR1 SGHVS, CDR2 FQNEAQ. CDR3 length: 14 amino acids. CDR3 sequence (DNA): TGTGCCAGCAGCTTTCCAGGCTATAACACTGAAGCTTTCTTT. Translation gives CASSFPGYNTEAFF.